These 32 T cell receptor beta chains came from one sample sequenced in a study of blood T cell repertoires in COVID-19. Sequenced by immunoSEQ multiplex PCR; TCRdb stores in-frame clones only, minus some. The sample carries more than 95,000 clones, roughly 90% recorded once. The sample comprised peripheral blood. These receptors all come from a middle-aged man with acute or convalescent COVID-19.

CDR3 nucleotides: TGTGCCAGCAGCCAAGATGTGGGGCCCAATTCACCCCTCCACTTT. It translates to CASSQDVGPNSPLHF. The chain is built from TRBV14 and TRBJ1-6, with a possible D match to TRBD1 (5 bases). Germline V gives CDR1 SGHDN, CDR2 FVKESK. The CDR3 totals 15 residues. Trimming removed 0 bases at V and 7 bases at J, with 10 bases between. The whole variable domain, remainder taken from reference TRBV14 and TRBJ1-6, is EAGVTQFPSHSVIEKGQTVTLRCDPISGHDNLYWYRRVMGKEIKFLLHFVKESKQDESGMPNNRFLAERTGGTYSTLKVQPAELEDSGVYFCASSQDVGPNSPLHFGNGTRLTVT.

The rearrangement joins TRBV6-2 or TRBV6-3 to TRBJ2-3, with TRBD2 matching over 8 bases. The CDR3 has 16 amino acids. V was pared by 4 bases and J by 1 base, with 7 bases of the junction left unmatched. From germline, CDR1 is MNHEY and CDR2 SVGEGT. The CDR3 is CASSSPTGRGTDTQYF. The DNA of the CDR3 is TGTGCCAGCAGTTCCCCCACCGGGAGGGGCACAGATACGCAGTATTTT.

This clone showed up just once. This rearrangement joins TRBV25-1 to TRBJ1-6; D is uncertain. Per germline, CDR1 MGHDK and CDR2 SYGVNS. The CDR3 is 12 residues long. Trimming cost V 6 bases and J 6 bases, with 6 bases left between them. The CDR3 spells CASRGSNSPLHF. The CDR3 DNA sequence: TGTGCCAGCAGAGGGAGTAATTCACCCCTCCACTTT.

V and J are TRBV5-1 and TRBJ2-7; TRBD1 agrees at 7 bases. This CDR3 is built from 16 residues. Germline V gene sequence: CDR1 SGHRS, CDR2 YFSETQ. The J segment lost 3 bases and the V segment lost 4 bases, leaving 13 bases of the junction unmatched. CDR3 amino acids: CASSPFRTGQGYEQYF. The CDR3 bases are TGCGCCAGCAGCCCCTTTCGGACAGGTCAAGGCTACGAGCAGTACTTC.

The rearrangement links TRBV2 to TRBJ2-7; TRBD2 is a possible D gene (5 bases). CDR1 SNHLY and CDR2 FYNNEI come from the germline V gene. The length of the CDR3 is 11 residues. V lost 2 bases and J lost 9, with 8 bases in between. Written as DNA, the CDR3 is TGTGCCAGCAGTGAATCTGCGGGGCAGTACTTC. It specifies CASSESAGQYF.

The genes are TRBV6-5 and TRBJ2-1, with D perhaps matching TRBD2 (6 bases). The CDR3 has 14 amino acids. CDR1 and CDR2 from the germline V gene are MNHEY and SVGAGI. V was trimmed by 8 bases and J by 10 bases, leaving 21 bases between them. This CDR3 reads CASSSGYGGWEQFF. For the CDR3, the DNA is TGTGCCAGCTCTTCAGGGTATGGGGGGTGGGAGCAGTTCTTC.

The chain recombines TRBV9 with TRBJ1-1, with D tentatively TRBD1 (5 bases). In germline, CDR1 is SGDLS, CDR2 YYNGEE. V lost 1 base, J lost 5 bases, and 9 bases lay in between. CDR3 length equals 13 residues. CDR3 amino acids: CASSVQGFTEAFF. In nucleotides, the CDR3 is TGTGCCAGCAGCGTACAGGGTTTTACTGAAGCTTTCTTT. The full variable domain, its missing parts supplied by reference TRBV9 and TRBJ1-1, is DSGVTQTPKHLITATGQRVTLRCSPRSGDLSVYWYQQSLDQGLQFLIQYYNGEERAKGNILERFSAQQFPDLHSELNLSSLELGDSALYFCASSVQGFTEAFFGQGTRLTVV.

The CDR3, as DNA: TGCGCCAGCAGGGGGACTAGCGGGAAACAAAACATTCAGTACTTC. This sequence encodes CASRGTSGKQNIQYF. The V and J genes are TRBV10-1 and TRBJ2-4; 13 bases match TRBD2. Germline CDR1 reads WNHNN; CDR2 reads SYGVQD (reference sequence). V gave up 6 bases and J gave up 5 bases; unmatched junction bases: 4. The length of the CDR3 is 15 residues.

The V gene is TRBV25-1, the J gene TRBJ1-1; D unclear. CDR1 and CDR2 (germline): MGHDK, SYGVNS. The CDR3 contains 14 residues. V lost 5 bases and J lost 2, with 12 bases in between. CDR3 loop: CASSSSQVNTEAFF. DNA of the CDR3: TGTGCCAGCAGTTCGAGTCAGGTTAACACTGAAGCTTTCTTT.

This clone was counted once. J is TRBJ2-6 and V is TRBV4-1; a possible D gene is TRBD1 (5 bases). CDR1 is MGHRA, CDR2 YSYEKL, per germline. The CDR3 extends over 15 amino acids. The V gene lost 1 base and the J gene lost 1 base, with 5 bases spanning the gap. The CDR3 nucleotides read TGCGCCAGCAGCCAAGGACAGTCTGGGGCCAACGTCCTGACTTTC. Residues: CASSQGQSGANVLTF.

This chain links TRBV11-2 with TRBJ2-7, with D uncertain. The CDR3 length is 14 residues. Germline-derived CDR1 and CDR2 are SGHAT and FQNNGV. Trimming removed 0 bases at V and 3 bases at J, with 9 bases between. CDR3 nucleotides: TGTGCCAGCAGCTTAGATGCGGCTGGCTACGAGCAGTACTTC. It encodes CASSLDAAGYEQYF.

In its sample, this clone was seen a few times. The chain has TRBV19 and TRBJ2-1, with TRBD2 identical over 13 bases. The CDR3 totals 18 residues. Germline loops: CDR1 LNHDA, CDR2 SQIVND (reference sequence). V was clipped by 5 bases and J by 2 bases; unmatched bases: 9. CDR3 DNA: TGTGCCAGTAGTCTCTCGGGGACTAGCGGGGCCACCTACAATGAGCAGTTCTTC. This sequence encodes CASSLSGTSGATYNEQFF. Filled out from reference TRBV19 and TRBJ2-1, the complete variable domain reads DGGITQSPKYLFRKEGQNVTLSCEQNLNHDAMYWYRQDPGQGLRLIYYSQIVNDFQKGDIAEGYSVSREKKESFPLTVTSAQKNPTAFYLCASSLSGTSGATYNEQFFGPGTRLTVL.

CDR3 protein: CASSLGAVTGELFF. CDR3 nucleotides: TGTGCCAGCAGCTTAGGCGCGGTCACCGGGGAGCTGTTTTTT. This chain joins TRBV7-6 and TRBJ2-2; the D is unclear. Germline V gene sequence: CDR1 SGHVS, CDR2 FNYEAQ. Between the trimmed V and J ends, which lost 1 base and 4 bases, there was a span of 7 bases. This CDR3 contains 14 residues.

This chain joins TRBV11-1 and TRBJ2-3; TRBD2 matches at 8 bases. Germline trimming cut 3 bases from V and 4 bases from J; bases unmatched to any gene: 6. The CDR3 consists of 15 residues. Germline V gene data show CDR1 as SGHAT and CDR2 as FQDESV (reference sequence). The CDR3 DNA is TGTGCCAGCAGCTTTGAAAGCGGGAGCGCAGATACGCAGTATTTT. Translating gives CASSFESGSADTQYF.

The rearrangement uses TRBV20-1 and TRBJ1-1; D is unclear. Germline V lookup: CDR1 DFQATT, CDR2 SNEGSKA (reference sequence). This CDR3 region has 12 residues. V dropped 3 bases and J dropped 9 bases, with 14 bases sitting between them. CDR3 in amino acids: CSASTGAGKAFF. For the CDR3, the DNA is TGCAGTGCTAGTACGGGTGCGGGAAAAGCTTTCTTT.

The rearrangement joins TRBV5-8 to TRBJ1-4, with TRBD1 as a possible D gene (5 bases). This CDR3 contains 16 residues. The V end lost 1 base, the J end lost 7 bases, and 17 bases lay between the germline ends. Germline assignment: CDR1 SGHTS and CDR2 YDEGEE. The CDR3 spells CASSLFFSGRGEKLFF. CDR3 DNA sequence: TGTGCCAGCAGCTTGTTTTTTTCAGGGAGGGGTGAAAAACTGTTTTTT.

V is TRBV14 and J is TRBJ2-7; D is perhaps TRBD2 (6 bases). The CDR3 has 16 amino acids. Per germline, CDR1 SGHDN and CDR2 FVKESK. Trimming left V 0 bases short and J 6 bases short, with 18 bases between. The CDR3 loop reads CASSQDGGSSLLEQYF. DNA for the CDR3: TGTGCCAGCAGCCAAGATGGAGGGAGCTCTCTCCTCGAGCAGTACTTC.

The chain uses TRBV18 and TRBJ2-5, with D unclear. V lost 2 bases, J lost 6 bases, and 13 bases lay in between. The CDR3 has 14 residues. Per the germline V gene, CDR1 is KGHSH and CDR2 is LQKENI. DNA of the CDR3: TGTGCCAGCTCACCAAACGAGGTTAGAAAGACCCAGTACTTC. Translated, it gives CASSPNEVRKTQYF.

The chain has TRBV11-3 and TRBJ2-3; TRBD2 agrees at 8 bases. This CDR3 region has 16 residues. Germline V gene data show CDR1 as SGHNT and CDR2 as YENEEA. J gave up 1 base and V 5 bases, and 8 bases lay outside the gene matches. The CDR3 here is CASSPGGRTGTDTQYF. The CDR3 bases are TGTGCCAGCAGCCCCGGCGGGAGGACCGGCACAGATACGCAGTATTTT.

This chain uses TRBV4-1 with TRBJ1-2; 7 positions match TRBD1. J was trimmed by 3 bases and V by 4 bases; bases with no gene match: 8. The CDR3 length is 15 residues. Per germline, CDR1 MGHRA and CDR2 YSYEKL. The CDR3 bases are TGCGCCAGCAGCCTTGGGACAGCCTCTCACTATGGCTACACCTTC. Translation gives CASSLGTASHYGYTF.

This clone came up a few times. The chain is built from TRBV19 and TRBJ1-5, with TRBD1 identical over 8 bases. The trim removed 5 bases at V and 6 bases at J, leaving 9 bases unmatched. Germline CDR1 and CDR2: LNHDA and SQIVND (reference sequence). The CDR3 spans 15 residues. For the CDR3, the DNA is TGTGCCAGTAGTGTCGACAGGGGACGGAGTCAGCCCCAGCATTTT. It specifies CASSVDRGRSQPQHF.

The V and J genes are TRBV6-4 and TRBJ1-1; perhaps TRBD1 as D (6 bases). Germline CDR1 reads MRHNA; CDR2 reads SNTAGT. Trimming stripped 4 bases from V and 2 bases from J, with 8 bases between. The CDR3 loop spans 13 amino acids. The CDR3 sequence: CASSVDSNTEAFF. The CDR3 DNA reads TGTGCCAGCAGTGTGGACAGTAACACTGAAGCTTTCTTT.

V is TRBV6-5 and J is TRBJ2-5, with 10 bases identical to TRBD1. The V segment lost 2 bases and the J segment 5 bases; nucleotides outside the gene matches: 5. Germline CDR1 is MNHEY and CDR2 is SVGAGI. The CDR3 extends over 15 amino acids. This CDR3 is CASSYRQGAGETQYF. The CDR3 DNA sequence: TGTGCCAGCAGTTACCGACAGGGGGCAGGGGAGACCCAGTACTTC.

This clone was seen a few times. This chain joins TRBV4-2 and TRBJ1-6; TRBD1 agrees at 7 bases. J lost 9 bases, V lost 0 bases, and 8 bases had no gene match. The CDR3 contains 16 residues. Germline V gives CDR1 LGHNA, CDR2 YNFKEQ. CDR3 sequence: CASSQEVEGAGSPLHF. CDR3 sequence (DNA): TGTGCCAGCAGCCAAGAAGTGGAGGGGGCGGGTTCACCCCTCCACTTT.

The V and J genes are TRBV19 and TRBJ1-2; 7 positions match TRBD1. The CDR3 consists of 15 residues. Trimming cost V 1 base and J 8 bases; bases outside gene matches: 10. CDR1 and CDR2 (germline): LNHDA, SQIVND (reference sequence). The CDR3 spells CASSIVPGGITGYTF. CDR3 in DNA: TGTGCCAGTAGTATAGTCCCAGGGGGAATAACCGGCTACACCTTC.

This chain connects TRBV19 to TRBJ2-1, with 9 bases fitting TRBD2. This CDR3 spans 18 amino acids. Germline V gives CDR1 LNHDA, CDR2 SQIVND (reference sequence). V trimming: 2 bases; J trimming: 2 bases; junction bases outside the gene matches: 10. CDR3 DNA: TGTGCCAGTAGTATAAGGGCGCGCGGGAGGGGCCCCTACAATGAGCAGTTCTTC. It yields the protein CASSIRARGRGPYNEQFF.

This chain links TRBV5-8 with TRBJ1-1; 9 positions match TRBD1. This CDR3 spans 16 amino acids. Germline lookup yields CDR1 SGHTS and CDR2 YDEGEE. Trimming at V came to 5 bases and at J to 0 bases, leaving 8 bases not matched to a gene. CDR3 amino acids: CASRIRDRVMNTEAFF. CDR3 coding DNA: TGTGCCAGCAGGATCCGGGACAGGGTTATGAACACTGAAGCTTTCTTT.

The chain couples TRBV4-2 to TRBJ2-1; D might be TRBD2 (6 bases). The V end was cut by 1 base, the J end by 0 bases, with 16 bases between. The length of the CDR3 is 18 residues. CDR1 and CDR2 (germline): LGHNA, YNFKEQ. The CDR3, as DNA: TGTGCCAGCAGCCAAGGGTTACTAGCACGGCCCTCCTACAATGAGCAGTTCTTC. Encoded protein: CASSQGLLARPSYNEQFF.

This sequence joins TRBV5-6 and TRBJ2-3; 11 bases are a match to TRBD2. The germline CDR1 and CDR2 sequences are SGHDT and YYEEEE. The CDR3 consists of 15 residues. V shed 4 bases, J shed 3 bases, and the junction held 4 bases outside the gene matches. The CDR3 region has the DNA TGTGCCAGCAGCGTGGGACTAGCGGTAACAGATACGCAGTATTTT. Its protein product is CASSVGLAVTDTQYF.

The J gene is TRBJ1-3, the V gene TRBV7-2, with TRBD1 matching 10 bases. The CDR3 length is 16 residues. Trimming cost V 1 base and J 3 bases; bases outside gene matches: 3. The germline V gene has CDR1 SGHTA and CDR2 FQGNSA. This CDR3 is CASSLGGQGIGNTIYF. The CDR3 DNA sequence: TGTGCCAGCAGCTTAGGGGGACAGGGGATTGGAAACACCATATATTTT.

The V and J genes are TRBV19 and TRBJ1-1, with D perhaps matching TRBD1 (6 bases). Trimming left V 0 bases short and J 4 bases short, with 9 bases between. CDR3 length: 14 residues. Germline CDR1 and CDR2: LNHDA and SQIVND (reference sequence). CDR3 nucleotide sequence: TGTGCCAGTAGTATAGAAACAGGGCCCACTGAAGCTTTCTTT. Amino acid sequence: CASSIETGPTEAFF.

The genes are TRBV5-4 and TRBJ1-1; maybe TRBD1 (5 bases). The CDR3 loop spans 15 amino acids. V was trimmed by 0 bases and J by 3 bases, leaving 12 bases between them. In germline, CDR1 is SGHNT, CDR2 YYREEE (reference sequence). The chain's CDR3 is CASSLAATAYTEAFF. The CDR3 coding sequence is TGTGCCAGCAGCTTGGCCGCGACAGCCTACACTGAAGCTTTCTTT. Complete variable domain (other parts from reference TRBV5-4 and TRBJ1-1): ETGVTQSPTHLIKTRGQQVTLRCSSQSGHNTVSWYQQALGQGPQFIFQYYREEENGRGNFPPRFSGLQFPNYSSELNVNALELDDSALYLCASSLAATAYTEAFFGQGTRLTVV.